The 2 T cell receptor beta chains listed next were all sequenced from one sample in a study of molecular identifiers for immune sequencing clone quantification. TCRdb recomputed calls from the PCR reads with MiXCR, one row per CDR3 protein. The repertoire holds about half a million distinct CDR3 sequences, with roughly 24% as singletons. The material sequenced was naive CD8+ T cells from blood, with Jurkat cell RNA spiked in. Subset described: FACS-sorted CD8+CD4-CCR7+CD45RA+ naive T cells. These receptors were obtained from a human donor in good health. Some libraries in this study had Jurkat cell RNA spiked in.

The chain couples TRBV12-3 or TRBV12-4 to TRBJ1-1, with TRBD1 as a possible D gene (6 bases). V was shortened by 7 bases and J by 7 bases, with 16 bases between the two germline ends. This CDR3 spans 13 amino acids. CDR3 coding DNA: TGTGCCAGCAACCCGGAACAGGGCTTTGAAGCTTTCTTT. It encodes CASNPEQGFEAFF.

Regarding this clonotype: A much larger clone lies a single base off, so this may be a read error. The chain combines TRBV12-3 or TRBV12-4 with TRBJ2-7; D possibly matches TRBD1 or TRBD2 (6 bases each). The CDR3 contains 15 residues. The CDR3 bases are TGTGCCAGCAGTTTAGCGGGGGGCCGGACTTACGACCAGTACTTC. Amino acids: CASSLAGGRTYDQYF.